This TCR beta chain was found in a study of immune evolution from preneoplasia to lung adenocarcinoma. This CDR3 is built from 13 residues. Between the trimmed V and J ends, which lost 5 bases and 10 bases, there was a span of 20 bases. Germline CDR1 is GTSNPN and CDR2 is SVGIG (reference sequence). This clone was counted a few times. This table comes from immunoSEQ multiplex PCR, and its TCRdb copy is limited to in-frame clones, with some not included. In the table there are 2,000 to 2,500 clones, roughly 40% of which are singletons. Histologic diagnosis was independently verified by two lung pathologists.

The chain links TRBV30 to TRBJ1-1; TRBD1 is a possible D gene (6 bases). Sequences were obtained from FFPE adjacent normal lung tissue. The TCR sequence derives from a person aged 60-80 years with lung adenocarcinoma. CDR3 loop: CAWAIQGSRVAFF. Here the CDR3 DNA reads TGTGCCTGGGCGATACAGGGTTCCAGGGTAGCTTTCTTT.